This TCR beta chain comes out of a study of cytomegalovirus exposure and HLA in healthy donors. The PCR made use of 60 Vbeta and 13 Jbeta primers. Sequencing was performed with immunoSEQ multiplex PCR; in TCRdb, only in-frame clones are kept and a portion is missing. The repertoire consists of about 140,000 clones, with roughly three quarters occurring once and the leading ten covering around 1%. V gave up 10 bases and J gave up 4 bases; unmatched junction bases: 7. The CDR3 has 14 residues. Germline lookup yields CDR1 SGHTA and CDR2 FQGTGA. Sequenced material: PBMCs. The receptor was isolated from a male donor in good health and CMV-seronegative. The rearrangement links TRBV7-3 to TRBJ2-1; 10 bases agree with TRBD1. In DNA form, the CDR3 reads TGTGCCACGTCCGGGACAGGGGCTTACAATGAGCAGTTCTTC. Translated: CATSGTGAYNEQFF.